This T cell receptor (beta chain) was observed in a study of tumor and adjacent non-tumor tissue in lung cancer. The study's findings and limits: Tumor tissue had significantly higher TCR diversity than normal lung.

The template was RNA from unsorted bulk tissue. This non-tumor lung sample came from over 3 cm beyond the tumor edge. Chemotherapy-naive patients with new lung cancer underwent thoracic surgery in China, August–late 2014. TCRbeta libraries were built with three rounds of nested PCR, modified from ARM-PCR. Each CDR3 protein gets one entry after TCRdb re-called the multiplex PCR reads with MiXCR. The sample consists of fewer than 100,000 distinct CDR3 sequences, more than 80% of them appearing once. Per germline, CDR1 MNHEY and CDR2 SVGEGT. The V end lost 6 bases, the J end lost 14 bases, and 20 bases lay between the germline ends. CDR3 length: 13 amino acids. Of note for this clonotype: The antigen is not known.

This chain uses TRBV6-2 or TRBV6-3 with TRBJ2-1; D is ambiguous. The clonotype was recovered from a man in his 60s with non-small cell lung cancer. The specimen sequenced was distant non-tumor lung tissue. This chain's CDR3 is CASSRRGYNAKFF. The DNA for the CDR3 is TGTGCCAGCAGCCGCCGCGGATACAATGCGAAGTTCTTC.